These T cell receptor beta chains were read from a single sample in a study of PD-1 blockade in classical Hodgkin lymphoma. The assay was immunoSEQ multiplex PCR, and TCRdb's table has in-frame clones only and misses some. The top ten clones hold approximately 8.2% of a sample with 70,000 to 80,000 clones, 93% of them seen once. Sequenced material: peripheral blood mononuclear cells (PBMCs), taken at baseline. These TCRs come from a human donor with classical Hodgkin lymphoma. Both conserved end residues are part of each CDR3. Each record gives: V gene, clone size, J gene, CDR3 length, D gene, CDR3 protein, CDR3 DNA. D genes are given only for firm matches. Some rows have no size entry. The others give once, few or many, or a class for an expanded clone.

TRBV6-5	.	TRBJ1-2	15	.	CASTHEREAGYGYTF	TGTGCCAGCACCCACGAGAGGGAAGCTGGCTATGGCTACACCTTC
TRBV7-6	.	TRBJ1-3	17	TRBD1	CASSWTGFDSSGNTIYF	TGTGCCAGCAGCTGGACAGGGTTCGATAGCTCTGGAAACACCATATATTTT
TRBV5-6	.	TRBJ2-2	18	TRBD2	CASTKGLAGVFDTGELFF	TGTGCCAGCACCAAAGGACTAGCGGGAGTATTCGACACCGGGGAGCTGTTTTTT
TRBV19	.	TRBJ2-3	15	TRBD2	CASSIGGRATDTQYF	TGTGCCAGTAGTATAGGAGGGAGGGCGACAGATACGCAGTATTTT
TRBV4-3	.	TRBJ1-1	17	.	CASSQDLGYLAFLEAFF	TGCGCCAGCAGCCAAGATCTCGGGTATTTGGCTTTTCTAGAAGCTTTCTTT
TRBV7-3	.	TRBJ2-3	21	TRBD1	CASSLAELAGQGPVDTDTQYF	TGTGCCAGCAGCTTAGCTGAGTTGGCCGGACAGGGTCCCGTTGACACAGATACGCAGTATTTT
TRBV7-2	.	TRBJ2-7	15	TRBD2	CASSLISGSSYEQYF	TGTGCCAGCAGCTTGATCAGCGGGAGCTCCTACGAGCAGTACTTC
TRBV19	.	TRBJ1-4	13	.	CASARGPNEKLFF	TGTGCCAGCGCTAGGGGTCCTAATGAAAAACTGTTTTTT
TRBV5-4	.	TRBJ2-6	16	TRBD2	CASGFPGGSGANVLTF	TGTGCCAGCGGGTTCCCGGGGGGGTCTGGGGCCAACGTCCTGACTTTC
TRBV28	.	TRBJ1-1	17	.	CASSLSADLTALTEAFF	TGTGCCAGCAGCCTTAGCGCGGATTTGACGGCCCTCACTGAAGCTTTCTTT
TRBV28	.	TRBJ1-4	12	.	CASSWENEKLFF	TGTGCCAGCAGTTGGGAGAATGAAAAACTGTTTTTT
TRBV13	.	TRBJ1-4	19	TRBD1	CASSREGTGKDRRNEKLFF	TGTGCCAGCAGCCGGGAAGGGACAGGCAAGGATCGGCGTAATGAAAAACTGTTTTTT
TRBV7-8	.	TRBJ2-7	15	TRBD2	CASSYSSGSRVEQYF	TGTGCCAGCAGCTATTCTAGCGGGAGTAGAGTCGAGCAGTACTTC
TRBV28	.	TRBJ1-2	13	.	CASSLTGTYGYTF	TGTGCCAGCAGCCTAACGGGTACCTATGGCTACACCTTC
TRBV4-1	once	TRBJ2-1	17	.	CASSQEDRSDLVNEQFF	TGCGCCAGCAGCCAAGAAGATCGGAGCGACCTAGTCAATGAGCAGTTCTTC
TRBV29-1	.	TRBJ1-2	15	TRBD1	CSVGGTGYLSNGYTF	TGCAGCGTTGGGGGGACAGGGTACCTTTCCAATGGCTACACCTTC
TRBV5-1	.	TRBJ1-1	13	.	CASSLVGESEAFF	TGCGCCAGCAGCTTGGTCGGGGAGTCTGAAGCTTTCTTT
TRBV4-2	.	TRBJ1-1	12	.	CASSPVNTEAFF	TGTGCCAGCAGCCCGGTTAACACTGAAGCTTTCTTT
TRBV2	.	TRBJ1-5	14	.	CASSLGLLGQPQHF	TGTGCCAGCAGTCTTGGACTTCTGGGGCAGCCCCAGCATTTT
TRBV19	.	TRBJ2-1	16	TRBD2	CASSTLSGGDFGEQFF	TGTGCCAGTAGTACCCTTAGCGGGGGGGATTTTGGTGAGCAGTTCTTC
TRBV30	.	TRBJ1-1	12	.	CACIGGDTEAFF	TGTGCCTGCATAGGGGGGGACACTGAAGCTTTCTTT
TRBV28	.	TRBJ2-1	12	.	CASSHNGDEQFF	TGTGCCAGCAGCCACAATGGGGATGAGCAGTTCTTC
TRBV6-5	.	TRBJ1-4	16	.	CASSYSWAATNEKLFF	TGTGCCAGCAGTTACTCCTGGGCAGCAACTAATGAAAAACTGTTTTTT